This T cell receptor (beta chain) came from a study of blood T cells in healthy people across ages. Findings and limits, study-wide: Any changes in expanded clonotypes were possibly confounded, as donor CMV status remained unknown.

The germline V and J ends were trimmed by 0 bases and 7 bases, with 15 bases remaining between them. Germline values: CDR1 DFQATT, CDR2 SNEGSKA (reference sequence). This CDR3 spans 15 amino acids. The authors ran a second PCR of about 7 to 11 cycles using a sample-barcoded 5' primer and a J-beta primer mix. Samples each returned at least 3 million CDR3-containing paired-end reads. In TCRdb, the 5' RACE reads were re-called with MiXCR into one record per CDR3 protein. The data contain around 800,000 distinct CDR3 sequences, more than 40% of them seen just once; the ten biggest clones take up approximately 19%. Comment on this clonotype: Its antigen is currently unknown.

Sequenced material: blood. The V call is TRBV20-1, the J call TRBJ1-4; D gene ambiguous. The sequence came from a man in his fifties or sixties in good health. The CDR3 nucleotides are TGCAGTGCTAGAGAGGTGGAAGTAGGTGGTGAAAAACTGTTTTTT. Encoded protein: CSAREVEVGGEKLFF.